This entry lists 9 T cell receptor beta chains sequenced from one sample in a study of blood T cell repertoires in COVID-19. Clones were sequenced by immunoSEQ multiplex PCR, and TCRdb holds only the in-frame ones, with some missing. The table has approximately 18,000 clones, 93% seen once. The material sequenced was peripheral blood. The source is a human donor in a cohort sampled during active COVID-19.

The chain is built from TRBV11-2 and TRBJ2-3; 8 positions match TRBD1. This CDR3 is built from 15 residues. Germline trimming cut 6 bases from V and 0 bases from J; bases unmatched to any gene: 5. Germline CDR1 reads SGHAT; CDR2 reads FQNNGV. The CDR3 loop reads CASSSRQGSTDTQYF. CDR3 nucleotides: TGTGCCAGCAGTTCTAGACAGGGGAGCACAGATACGCAGTATTTT.

The chain recombines TRBV28 with TRBJ1-1; D call uncertain. In germline, CDR1 is MDHEN, CDR2 SYDVKM. The CDR3 is 14 residues long. Trimming pared 3 bases from V and 0 bases from J, leaving 8 bases between. CDR3 loop: CASSFGNMNTEAFF. CDR3 nucleotide sequence: TGTGCCAGCAGTTTCGGGAACATGAACACTGAAGCTTTCTTT.

The genes are TRBV29-1 and TRBJ2-3; 12 nucleotides match TRBD2. The CDR3 extends over 17 amino acids. Germline lookup yields CDR1 SQVTM and CDR2 ANQGSEA. With 2 bases clipped from V and 6 bases from J, the junction kept 12 bases outside the gene matches. The DNA of the CDR3 is TGCAGCGTTGAACCGGACAGAAAACTAGCGGGAGGTGATACGCAGTATTTT. It is translated as CSVEPDRKLAGGDTQYF.

The J gene is TRBJ1-1, the V gene TRBV25-1; TRBD1 agrees at 7 bases. The CDR3 is 16 residues long. The germline V gene has CDR1 MGHDK and CDR2 SYGVNS. V was pared by 7 bases and J by 0 bases, with 11 bases of the junction left unmatched. CDR3 amino acids: CASTGIQGYLNTEAFF. The CDR3 DNA is TGTGCCAGCACCGGCATACAGGGGTACTTGAACACTGAAGCTTTCTTT.

The chain employs TRBV10-2 and TRBJ2-1; TRBD2 aligns across 11 bases. Per the germline V gene, CDR1 is WSHSY and CDR2 is SAAADI. The CDR3 extends over 15 amino acids. Trimming took 6 bases from V and 7 from J; bases not matched to a gene: 8. CDR3 sequence reads: CASRIAGGNSNEQFF. As DNA, the CDR3 is TGCGCCAGCAGGATAGCGGGGGGGAATAGTAATGAGCAGTTCTTC.

This chain links TRBV6-5 with TRBJ1-1; the D is unclear. Trimming took 3 bases from V and 1 from J, leaving 9 bases between them. CDR1 is MNHEY and CDR2 is SVGAGI in the germline V gene. The CDR3 sequence is 14 residues long. CDR3 sequence reads: CASSYSPRNTEAFF. Written as DNA, the CDR3 is TGTGCCAGCAGTTATTCCCCCCGGAACACTGAAGCTTTCTTT.

The gene calls are TRBV4-2 and TRBJ2-7; D gene unclear. Between the trimmed V and J ends, which lost 5 bases and 0 bases, there was a span of 8 bases. The CDR3 totals 13 residues. In germline, CDR1 is LGHNA, CDR2 YNFKEQ. The chain's CDR3 is CASSASSSYEQYF. CDR3 sequence (DNA): TGTGCCAGCAGCGCATCGAGCTCCTACGAGCAGTACTTC.

The chain carries TRBV3-1 (or the pseudogene TRBV3-2) and TRBJ2-7; maybe TRBD2 (5 bases). The CDR3 is 13 residues long. The germline gives CDR1 LGHDT, CDR2 YNNKEL (reference sequence). V shed 4 bases and J shed 4 bases, with 11 bases lying between them. The CDR3 loop reads CASSLNGGYEQYF. The CDR3 DNA reads TGTGCCAGCAGCCTTAATGGCGGGTACGAGCAGTACTTC.

This rearrangement joins TRBV5-8 to TRBJ2-1; tentatively, D is TRBD1 (5 bases). Germline V gene data show CDR1 as SGHTS and CDR2 as YDEGEE. Trimming cost V 4 bases and J 6 bases, with 17 bases left between them. CDR3 length: 15 amino acids. The CDR3 DNA reads TGTGCCAGCAGCCCCGGACACTTCGGAAGCAATGAGCAGTTCTTC. Its translation: CASSPGHFGSNEQFF.